This TCR beta chain was sequenced for a study of graft-versus-host responses after intestinal transplantation. Study summary: Every recipient underwent anti-thymocyte globulin induction, then tacrolimus and steroids for 3 to 4 years.

Whole-study results and caveats: Researchers found GvH clones in recipient marrow, and some showed up first in ileum or blood. Some patients had graft-donor T cell macrochimerism, and their allografts showed high graft-versus-host to host-versus-graft clonal ratios.

The authors seeded around 200,000 CFSE-labeled responder cells together with around 200,000 irradiated stimulator cells tagged with violet dye. Sorting was performed after the reaction on proliferating CFSE-low CD3+CD4+ and CD3+CD8+ responders. The protocol was immunoSEQ multiplex PCR, while the TCRdb copy is restricted to in-frame clones and leaves out a portion. This sample yields roughly 5,000 clones, of which 25% to 30% are seen a single time; less than 9.5% belongs to the top ten. V lost 1 base to trimming and J lost 1 base, with 14 bases between them. The CDR3 extends over 17 amino acids. The germline V gene encodes CDR1 MNHNS and CDR2 SASEGT.

This receptor was identified in a human patient who received an intestinal transplant. The sequencing used alloreactive CD8+ T cells from a mixed lymphocyte reaction culture, collected before intestinal transplant. Subset given: CFSE-low proliferating T cells sorted from roughly six-day pre-transplant mixed lymphocyte reaction (GvH or HvG direction). The chain combines TRBV6-1 with TRBJ2-1; maybe TRBD2 (6 bases). CDR3 in amino acids: CASSEVFRRESYNEQFF. CDR3 sequence (DNA): TGTGCCAGCAGTGAAGTGTTCCGCCGGGAGTCCTACAATGAGCAGTTCTTC.